What follows is one T cell receptor (beta chain) and its context. Its cognate antigen is unknown. PCR amplification relied on 60 Vbeta primers (plus 13 Jbeta primers). As handled by the study authors: A later analysis tallied tens of millions of unique TCR beta chains, around 12 million of them shared. Generated by immunoSEQ multiplex PCR, the TCRdb table keeps only in-frame clones and is missing some. V and J calls and clone size follow that table, whereas D and trimming were derived from the DNA. The sample holds some 130,000 clones, about 70% seen once. This sample was taken from a study of cytomegalovirus exposure and HLA in healthy donors. For the study at large: Clustering assigned about 80% of the roughly 430 genotyped donors to the Caucasian-associated ancestry cluster. General study results and limits: The study designated about 160 TCR beta chains cytomegalovirus-associated.

The CDR3 consists of 13 residues. V shed 1 base and J 8 bases; nucleotides not matched to a gene: 6. From germline, CDR1 is GTSNPN and CDR2 SVGIG (reference sequence). The sequence derives from a woman between 35 and 50 years old in good health and CMV-seronegative. The chain uses TRBV30 and TRBJ1-1, with 8 bases that match TRBD1. Input material: PBMCs. CDR3 sequence: CAWSEGRGQEAFF. The CDR3 region has the DNA TGTGCCTGGAGTGAAGGCAGGGGGCAAGAAGCTTTCTTT. The full variable domain, rest sourced from reference TRBV30 and TRBJ1-1, is SQTIHQWPATLVQPVGSPLSLECTVEGTSNPNLYWYRQAAGRGLQLLFYSVGIGQISSEVPQNLSASRPQDRQFILSSKKLLLSDSGFYLCAWSEGRGQEAFFGQGTRLTVV.